The clone carrying this T cell receptor (beta chain) has at least ten counts. No antigen is known for it. No treatment had been given to any patient before thyroid surgery. The sample is drawn from a study of metastatic and nonmetastatic thyroid tumors. Study outcomes and limitations: Reportedly, malignant thyroid tumors had significantly higher TCR beta diversity than benign nodules, in blood and tumor.

Germline CDR1 and CDR2: MGHRA and YSYEKL. The CDR3 has 15 residues. V dropped 0 bases and J dropped 4; count of bases not matched to a gene: 4. Original processing notes: Clinicopathological groups supplied CDR3 differences that were used to build a distant-metastasis classifier for papillary thyroid cancer. TCRdb re-analyzed the PCR reads through MiXCR. Clone size and V and J calls follow TCRdb, not the original study. The table has about 21,000 clones, roughly 12% seen once; the top ten hold about 24%. This receptor was taken from a female donor with papillary thyroid cancer or a benign thyroid nodule (not recorded which). Some clones in this sample may be carry-over from other donors' samples. Sequenced input: blood. V usage is TRBV4-1 and J usage is TRBJ2-7, with 9 bases that match TRBD1. This CDR3 reads CASSQEQDRGYEQYF. For the CDR3, the DNA is TGCGCCAGCAGCCAAGAACAGGACAGGGGATACGAGCAGTACTTC.